Sequencing of this T cell receptor (beta chain) was carried out in a study of T cell changes during pregnancy in multiple sclerosis. Data came from immunoSEQ multiplex PCR; TCRdb stores just in-frame clones and leaves some out. The sample has 50,000 or so clones, about 90% seen once. The CDR3 consists of 11 residues. Trimming removed 5 bases at V and 9 bases at J, with 8 bases between. Germline V gene sequence: CDR1 MNHEY, CDR2 SVGAGI. This chain connects TRBV6-5 to TRBJ1-5, with D unclear. The origin of this receptor is a female donor with multiple sclerosis, enrolled in a pregnancy study. This material consisted of CD4+ T cells from peripheral blood mononuclear cells, taken after pregnancy. The CDR3 DNA reads as TGTGCCAGCAGTGAAGTCGGGCCCCAGCATTTT. Residues: CASSEVGPQHF.